The next 27 T cell receptor beta chains were all read from a single sample in a study of brain T cells in children with intractable seizures. The protocol was immunoSEQ multiplex PCR, while the TCRdb copy is restricted to in-frame clones and leaves out a portion. The table shows roughly 69,000 clones, with approximately 95% occurring only once. This sample comprised peripheral blood, obtained at surgery. These TCRs come from a boy under two years old with focal cortical dysplasia and intractable seizures.

The V call is TRBV7-6, the J call TRBJ2-1; 9 bases agree with TRBD1. CDR1 is SGHVS and CDR2 is FNYEAQ in the germline V gene. The ends lost 1 base at V and 6 bases at J; junction bases unmatched: 10. There are 17 residues in the CDR3. For the CDR3, the DNA is TGTGCCAGCAGCTTAGGCTACCAGGGACAGGGACTCAATGAGCAGTTCTTC. Translating it yields CASSLGYQGQGLNEQFF.

The chain combines TRBV5-4 with TRBJ2-1; possibly TRBD2 for D (5 bases). The CDR3 has 17 residues. Germline V lookup: CDR1 SGHNT, CDR2 YYREEE (reference sequence). V dropped 0 bases and J dropped 4 bases, with 17 bases sitting between them. The CDR3 DNA is TGTGCCAGCAGCTTGGGCGGGCGGAGCGGAAGATACAATGAGCAGTTCTTC. Amino acid sequence: CASSLGGRSGRYNEQFF.

The chain is built from TRBV12-5 and TRBJ2-1; perhaps TRBD2 as D (6 bases). V was clipped by 0 bases and J by 5 bases, with 20 bases between them. This CDR3 region has 18 residues. Germline V lookup: CDR1 LGHNT, CDR2 FRNRAP. CDR3 sequence reads: CASGLVSLGLLGHNEQFF. Here the CDR3 DNA reads TGTGCTAGTGGTTTGGTATCCCTGGGACTCCTGGGCCACAATGAGCAGTTCTTC.

This clone is a singleton in its sample. The chain couples TRBV7-2 to TRBJ2-3, with 10 positions matching TRBD2. There are 15 residues in the CDR3. V shed 2 bases, J shed 3 bases, and the junction held 2 bases outside the gene matches. Germline CDR1 SGHTA, CDR2 FQGNSA. In DNA form, the CDR3 reads TGTGCCAGCAGCTTAATGGGACTAGCGACAGATACGCAGTATTTT. It encodes CASSLMGLATDTQYF.

This chain connects TRBV4-1 to TRBJ2-1; TRBD1 aligns across 7 bases. This CDR3 contains 12 residues. Germline V gene lookup returns CDR1 MGHRA and CDR2 YSYEKL. Unmatched junction bases numbered 5, after V lost 0 bases and J lost 15 bases. The DNA of the CDR3 is TGCGCCAGCAGCCAAGATTTACAGGGGTGGTTCTTC. Translation gives CASSQDLQGWFF.

The gene calls are TRBV6-2 or TRBV6-3 and TRBJ1-2, with D possibly matching TRBD1 (5 bases). The ends were cut back, 4 bases at V and 6 bases at J, with 9 bases in the middle. The V gene's germline CDR1 is MNHEY and CDR2 SVGEGT. The CDR3 has 12 amino acids. CDR3 protein: CASSWAGNGYTF. The CDR3 DNA is TGTGCCAGCAGTTGGGCAGGGAATGGCTACACCTTC.

The chain employs TRBV28 and TRBJ1-5; D gene unclear. This CDR3 region has 10 residues. Trimming took 4 bases from V and 5 from J, leaving 0 bases between them. Looked up from germline, CDR1 is MDHEN and CDR2 is SYDVKM. The chain's CDR3 is CASSYQPQHF. CDR3 DNA sequence: TGTGCCAGCAGTTATCAGCCCCAGCATTTT.

This clone is a singleton in its sample. V is TRBV19 and J is TRBJ2-1; the D is unclear. The germline V and J ends were trimmed by 5 bases and 5 bases, with 16 bases remaining between them. Germline CDR1 LNHDA, CDR2 SQIVND (reference sequence). The CDR3 sequence is 15 residues long. CDR3 amino acids: CASSSPTRWDNEQFF. Here the CDR3 DNA reads TGTGCCAGTAGTTCCCCCACGCGTTGGGACAATGAGCAGTTCTTC.

This clone appeared once. The rearrangement uses TRBV24-1 and TRBJ2-1; either TRBD1 or TRBD2 may fit D (5 bases each). Trimming took 4 bases from V and 7 from J, leaving 13 bases between them. Germline CDR1 is KGHDR and CDR2 is SFDVKD. This CDR3 has 14 residues. In DNA form, the CDR3 reads TGTGCCACCAGTGAAGGAGGACACCTTAATGAGCAGTTCTTC. Translation: CATSEGGHLNEQFF.

J is TRBJ2-2 and V is TRBV21-1; the table names TRBD1, a call not compared with the DNA. TRBV21-1 is described as a pseudogene. The CDR3 is 18 amino acids. The CDR3 bases are TGTGCCAGCAGCAAAGCGGAACGGGACAGGTCGAACACCGGGGAGCTGTTTTTT. This encodes CASSKAERDRSNTGELFF.

The chain is built from TRBV7-2 and TRBJ2-3; D possibly corresponds to TRBD1 (6 bases). Germline CDR1 SGHTA, CDR2 FQGNSA. The CDR3 spans 15 residues. Trimming left V 7 bases short and J 0 bases short, with 14 bases between. The CDR3 protein is CASTPRGGSTDTQYF. In DNA, the CDR3 is TGTGCCAGCACCCCACGTGGGGGCAGCACAGATACGCAGTATTTT. Looking up the rest from reference TRBV7-2 and TRBJ2-3 gives the full variable domain: GAGVSQSPSNKVTEKGKDVELRCDPISGHTALYWYRQSLGQGLEFLIYFQGNSAPDKSGLPSDRFSAERTGGSVSTLTIQRTQQEDSAVYLCASTPRGGSTDTQYFGPGTRLTVL.

The rearrangement links TRBV7-2 to TRBJ1-5; D unclear. The CDR3 spans 13 residues. CDR1 and CDR2 from the germline V gene are SGHTA and FQGNSA. The V gene lost 5 bases and the J gene lost 6 bases, with 11 bases spanning the gap. CDR3 residues: CASSPRWGQPQHF. CDR3 DNA: TGTGCCAGCAGCCCCCGTTGGGGTCAGCCCCAGCATTTT.

The chain combines TRBV6-2 or TRBV6-3 with TRBJ2-7, with D perhaps matching TRBD1 (7 bases). This CDR3 is built from 15 residues. Germline assignment: CDR1 MNHEY and CDR2 SVGEGT. Trimming took off 5 bases at V and 2 bases at J, with 16 bases between the two ends. The CDR3 loop is CASSPLAGGTYEQYF. The CDR3 DNA sequence: TGTGCCAGCAGTCCCCTCGCAGGGGGGACCTACGAGCAGTACTTC.

V and J are TRBV4-1 and TRBJ2-7, with 7 nucleotides matching TRBD1. V was pared by 0 bases and J by 0 bases, with 2 bases of the junction left unmatched. This CDR3 has 15 amino acids. In germline, CDR1 is MGHRA, CDR2 YSYEKL. CDR3 sequence: CASSQETGFSYEQYF. CDR3 nucleotides: TGCGCCAGCAGCCAAGAGACAGGGTTCTCCTACGAGCAGTACTTC.

The V call is TRBV1, the J call TRBJ2-5. TRBV1 is marked as a pseudogene. The CDR3 runs to 15 residues. CDR3 nucleotides: TGCACCAGCAGCCTCAGGGGGGGACTTCAAGAGACCCAGTACTTC. Translation gives CTSSLRGGLQETQYF.

The chain uses TRBV6-5 and TRBJ2-5, with D maybe TRBD1 (6 bases). CDR3 size: 13 residues. The V end lost 2 bases, the J end lost 5 bases, and 9 bases lay between the germline ends. Germline V CDR1 and CDR2: MNHEY, SVGAGI. The DNA of the CDR3 is TGTGCCAGCAGTTACACAGGGACGGAGACCCAGTACTTC. It translates to CASSYTGTETQYF.

V usage is TRBV5-1 and J usage is TRBJ2-7; weak D call: TRBD2 (5 bases). The CDR3 covers 15 residues. V lost 0 bases and J lost 0, with 10 bases in between. Germline CDR1 and CDR2: SGHRS and YFSETQ. This chain's CDR3 is CASSLVTGISYEQYF. Written as DNA, the CDR3 is TGCGCCAGCAGCTTGGTTACGGGGATCTCCTACGAGCAGTACTTC.

V and J are TRBV5-1 and TRBJ2-2; the D gene is possibly TRBD1 (5 bases). V gave up 0 bases and J gave up 0 bases, with 9 bases separating them. This CDR3 has 16 residues. CDR1 and CDR2 from the germline V gene are SGHRS and YFSETQ. The CDR3 reads CASSLGGDANTGELFF. CDR3 DNA: TGCGCCAGCAGCTTGGGGGGCGACGCGAACACCGGGGAGCTGTTTTTT.

The chain uses TRBV9 and TRBJ2-6, with unresolved D. This CDR3 spans 16 amino acids. Germline loops: CDR1 SGDLS, CDR2 YYNGEE. Trimming shortened V by 0 bases and J by 0 bases, and 7 bases separated the two germline ends. The CDR3, as DNA: TGTGCCAGCAGCGTAGACACCAGCTCTGGGGCCAACGTCCTGACTTTC. Its protein is CASSVDTSSGANVLTF.

The chain joins TRBV11-2 to TRBJ2-3; D gene unclear. This CDR3 has 15 residues. V was pared by 1 base and J by 4 bases, with 12 bases between. Germline V gene lookup returns CDR1 SGHAT and CDR2 FQNNGV. The CDR3 here is CASSLGGSDADTQYF. CDR3 DNA: TGTGCCAGCAGCTTAGGTGGTTCCGACGCAGATACGCAGTATTTT.

As to this clone: Additional DNA sequences in this sample encode the identical CDR3. The genes are TRBV3-1 (or the pseudogene TRBV3-2) and TRBJ2-7; D is ambiguous. The V gene's germline CDR1 is LGHDT and CDR2 YNNKEL (reference sequence). This CDR3 contains 11 residues. V lost 1 base and J lost 4, with 2 bases in between. CDR3 region: CASSQGYEQYF. CDR3 coding DNA: TGTGCCAGCAGCCAAGGTTACGAGCAGTACTTC.

This chain joins TRBV5-8 and TRBJ2-7; D might be TRBD1 or TRBD2, each matching 5 bases. CDR1 and CDR2 (germline): SGHTS, YDEGEE. Between the trimmed V and J ends, which lost 1 base and 5 bases, there was a span of 13 bases. This CDR3 is built from 14 residues. The CDR3 protein is CASSLTGLVHEQYF. As DNA, the CDR3 is TGTGCCAGCAGCTTGACAGGACTGGTCCACGAGCAGTACTTC. Looking up the rest from reference TRBV5-8 and TRBJ2-7 gives the full variable domain: EAGVTQSPTHLIKTRGQQATLRCSPISGHTSVYWYQQALGLGLQFLLWYDEGEERNRGNFPPRFSGRQFPNYSSELNVNALELEDSALYLCASSLTGLVHEQYFGPGTRLTVT.

V usage is TRBV4-2 and J usage is TRBJ2-1, with TRBD2 as a possible D gene (5 bases). Germline CDR1 is LGHNA and CDR2 is YNFKEQ. CDR3 size: 17 residues. Trimming stripped 3 bases from V and 1 base from J, with 16 bases between. This CDR3 reads CASSHDTSGLSYNEQFF. In DNA form, the CDR3 reads TGTGCCAGCAGCCATGATACAAGCGGATTATCCTACAATGAGCAGTTCTTC.

V usage is TRBV5-4 and J usage is TRBJ1-5, with D uncertain. The CDR3 runs to 13 residues. The V gene's germline CDR1 is SGHNT and CDR2 YYREEE (reference sequence). V was cut by 4 bases and J by 6 bases, with 11 bases left in between. The CDR3 is CASSTGYGQPQHF. The CDR3, as DNA: TGTGCCAGCAGCACTGGGTACGGTCAGCCCCAGCATTTT.

V is TRBV3-1 (or the pseudogene TRBV3-2) and J is TRBJ2-1; D unresolved. CDR3 size: 14 residues. In germline, CDR1 is LGHDT, CDR2 YNNKEL (reference sequence). V lost 1 base and J 9 bases, leaving 13 bases between the germline ends. The chain's CDR3 is CASSQVRVSSEQFF. Here the CDR3 DNA reads TGTGCCAGCAGCCAAGTACGGGTTTCAAGTGAGCAGTTCTTC.

The chain carries TRBV4-2 and TRBJ2-1; tentative D call: TRBD1 (6 bases). The germline V gene encodes CDR1 LGHNA and CDR2 YNFKEQ. Trimming removed 1 base from V and 3 bases from J, with 10 bases in between. The CDR3 is 15 amino acids. The CDR3 nucleotides are TGTGCCAGCAGCCAAGCTGACAGGAACTACAATGAGCAGTTCTTC. Encoded protein: CASSQADRNYNEQFF.

The CDR3 region has the DNA TGTGCCAGCAGCTTAGTGATACGAGGGGGTCCAACAGATACGCAGTATTTT. The encoded protein is CASSLVIRGGPTDTQYF. The J gene is TRBJ2-3, the V gene TRBV7-9; a weak D match, TRBD1 (6 bases). This CDR3 is built from 17 residues. Germline values: CDR1 SEHNR, CDR2 FQNEAQ (reference sequence). V lost 1 base, J lost 3 bases, and 17 bases lay in between.